The TCR beta chain described here comes from a study of blood T cell repertoires in COVID-19. Looking at the study overall: Both acute and convalescent COVID-19 samples were obtained from the United States, Italy and Spain. T cells, B-cell-depleted T cells, or PBMCs supplied cDNA or gDNA.

Source study methods: From reference gene primer amplification, estimates of nucleated cell counts were derived. Data came from immunoSEQ multiplex PCR; TCRdb stores just in-frame clones and leaves some out. V and J calls and clone size are copied from that table; D and trimming were computed from the DNA. The sample holds 150,000 to 160,000 clones, 80% to 90% seen once. This CDR3 is built from 17 residues. The germline V gene encodes CDR1 SSHAT and CDR2 FNYEAQ (reference sequence). On this clone: One end of the junction is discordant with germline, which a read error may explain.

The clonotype was recovered from a woman in her thirties or forties with acute or convalescent COVID-19. The gene calls are TRBV7-7 and TRBJ2-5, with 10 bases matching TRBD2. The sample taken for sequencing was peripheral blood. DNA of the CDR3: TGTGCTAGCAGCTCGCCGCGAGCGGGAGGGTACCAAGAGACCCAGTACTTC. It is translated as CASSSPRAGGYQETQYF.